The entry below gives a single TCR beta chain sequence along with its context. This clone has just one count. What this receptor recognizes is not known. The input lacks base qualities; no much larger clone sits a single base away. TCRbeta CDR3 regions were amplified from genomic DNA using the immunoSEQ Assay, a bias-controlled multiplex PCR. Concerning the study's data processing: The number of nucleated cells in each sample was estimated by amplification of reference gene primers within the assay. To quantify the absolute abundance of each unique TCRbeta CDR3 rearrangement, sequence reads were collapsed and filtered. For each sample, productive Simpson clonality was calculated as the square root of Simpson's diversity index across productive rearrangements. This is the immuneACCESS table as TCRdb keeps it, with only in-frame sequences that have V and J called. A part of the clones is gone; compared with another copy, unresolved V genes explain less than half, and the rest is unexplained. The V and J calls and clone size were taken over from that table, and D and trimming were inferred from the DNA. For this sample there are around 100,000 clones; 80% appear just once. 12% of the sample lies in the top ten.

Trimming leaves V shorter by 1 base and J shorter by 3 bases, with the junction holding 4 bases beyond the gene matches. CDR1 and CDR2 are drawn from the germline V gene (reference sequence): LGHDT, YNNKEL. There are 16 amino acids in the CDR3, from cysteine to phenylalanine inclusive. The CDR3 DNA has 48 bases and is translated from base 1. Collaborating institutions collected whole blood in K2EDTA tubes following their own protocols. For TCRbeta analysis, collaborators shipped samples as frozen whole blood, isolated PBMCs, or DNA extracted from either of those sample types. The sample comes from a study of blood T cell repertoires in COVID-19 (dated by TCRdb to 2018 to 2021). In terms of the full investigation: The collaborator samples originated in the United States, Italy and Spain and spanned the acute and convalescent phases of COVID-19. The material from the prospective study consisted of cDNA or gDNA derived from T cells, B-cell-depleted T cells, or PBMCs. The dataset comprised deeply sampled blood TCRbeta repertoires from subjects exposed to, actively infected with, or recovered from COVID-19. The repertoires were made available in a free public database intended to serve as a resource for research on the immune response to SARS-CoV-2. The samples were drawn from two sources: the first 160 participants of the ongoing ImmuneRACE study, and 1,000 to 1,500 subjects contributed by 6 global collaborators. A de-identified subject ID, COVID-19 status, age in years and sex were almost always included in the sample metadata. Where HLA class I and class II types were available, the types were taken from metadata supplied by the sample provider, not from assay-based typing.

Findings and caveats that apply to the study as a whole: Clinical and demographic metadata were provided uncurated, with the amount varying by source and participant.

Here the chain combines TRBV3-1 (or the pseudogene TRBV3-2) and TRBJ2-4, with TRBD1 matching 9 junction bases. The clonotype comes from a woman between 65 and 79 years old with acute or convalescent COVID-19. The source material was peripheral blood. The DNA sequence follows: TGTGCCAGCAGCCAAGCTTCGACAGGGGGCAAAAACATTCAGTACTTC. The encoded protein is CASSQASTGGKNIQYF.